This T cell receptor (beta chain) was identified during a study of cytomegalovirus exposure and HLA in healthy donors. Study-wide context: Early on, a data release was issued that held some 91 million unique TCRs from HLA-typed donors.

This CDR3 comprises 11 residues. The V and J ends lost 5 bases and 11 bases respectively, with 9 bases between them. The germline V gene encodes CDR1 SGHVS and CDR2 FQNEAQ. Both 60 Vbeta primers and 13 Jbeta primers went into the PCR. Only in-frame clones appear in the TCRdb table, and some are missing; sequencing was by immunoSEQ multiplex PCR. Here the sample spans around 110,000 clones, 75% to 85% being singletons. The sequenced sample consisted of PBMCs. This receptor was identified in a woman aged 18-29 years in good health and CMV-seropositive. V and J are TRBV7-8 and TRBJ2-2; D is uncertain. The CDR3: CASSPSNELFF. The CDR3, as DNA: TGTGCCAGCAGCCCTTCTAATGAGCTGTTTTTT.